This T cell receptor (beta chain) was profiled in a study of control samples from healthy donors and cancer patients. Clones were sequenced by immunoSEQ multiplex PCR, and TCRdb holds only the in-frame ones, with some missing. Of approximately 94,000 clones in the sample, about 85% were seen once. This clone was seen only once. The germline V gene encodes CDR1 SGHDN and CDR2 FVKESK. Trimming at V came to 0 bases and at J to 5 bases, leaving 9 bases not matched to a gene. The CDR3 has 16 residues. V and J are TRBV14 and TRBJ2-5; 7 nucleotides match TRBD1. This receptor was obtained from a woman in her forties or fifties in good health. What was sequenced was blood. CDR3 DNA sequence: TGTGCCAGCAGCCAAGATGGGGACAGTTCGGAGGAGACCCAGTACTTC. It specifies CASSQDGDSSEETQYF.